Listed here are 24 T cell receptor beta chains from one sample, sequenced in a study of T-cell memory formation after mild COVID-19. TCRdb fed the 5' RACE reads into MiXCR, producing one record per CDR3 protein. The sample has tens of thousands of distinct CDR3 sequences, around 13% seen once. Sequenced sample: PBMCs or a T cell subset sorted from them (not recorded which). These receptors came from an adult woman who had mild COVID-19 (a few samples of this study predate the infection). Cell type and time point are not known.

This clonotype was observed a single time. The chain uses TRBV12-3 or TRBV12-4 and TRBJ2-7; no reliable D call. Trimming removed 6 bases at V and 5 bases at J, with 14 bases between. This CDR3 spans 13 amino acids. In DNA, the CDR3 is TGTGCCAGCAGCCGACCCATGAGTGACGAGCAGTACTTC. This codes for CASSRPMSDEQYF.

The chain carries TRBV7-6 and TRBJ2-2, with 7 bases identical to TRBD1. Unmatched junction bases numbered 10, after V lost 5 bases and J lost 4 bases. This CDR3 contains 16 residues. CDR1 SGHVS and CDR2 FNYEAQ come from the germline V gene. The CDR3: CASSVYRGTGTGELFF. CDR3 bases: TGTGCCAGCAGCGTATACAGGGGTACGGGCACCGGGGAGCTGTTTTTT.

This clonotype was seen only a few times. This chain connects TRBV10-3 to TRBJ2-5; no clear D gene. The germline CDR1 and CDR2 sequences are ENHRY and SYGVKD. The CDR3 is made up of 14 amino acids. The germline V and J ends were trimmed by 10 bases and 1 base, with 16 bases remaining between them. The CDR3 loop reads CARPQARVQETQYF. CDR3 bases: TGTGCCAGACCTCAGGCCCGGGTCCAAGAGACCCAGTACTTC.

The chain couples TRBV11-1 to TRBJ1-1; tentative D call: TRBD1 (6 bases). Trimming left V 5 bases short and J 5 bases short, with 18 bases between. Germline V gene data show CDR1 as SGHAT and CDR2 as FQDESV (reference sequence). The CDR3 covers 15 residues. CDR3: CASSLEPGQVTEAFF. The CDR3 DNA follows: TGTGCCAGCAGCCTCGAACCGGGACAAGTTACTGAAGCTTTCTTT.

This chain uses TRBV6-5 with TRBJ2-5, with D possibly being TRBD1 (7 bases). The CDR3 length is 15 residues. Germline V gene data show CDR1 as MNHEY and CDR2 as SVGAGI. Trimming took off 5 bases at V and 2 bases at J, with 15 bases between the two ends. CDR3 in amino acids: CASSSSRDSQETQYF. CDR3 nucleotide sequence: TGTGCCAGCAGTAGCTCGCGGGACAGTCAAGAGACCCAGTACTTC.

This clonotype has just a few counts. The CDR3 spells CASSPGTGLIYEQYF. The DNA for the CDR3 is TGTGCCAGCAGTCCCGGGACAGGCTTAATCTACGAGCAGTACTTC. The chain combines TRBV6-6 with TRBJ2-7; 8 bases match TRBD1. The CDR3 has 15 residues. V was clipped by 5 bases and J by 3 bases; unmatched bases: 9. Germline loops: CDR1 MNHNY, CDR2 SVGAGI (reference sequence).

This rearrangement joins TRBV7-8 to TRBJ2-7; D is perhaps TRBD2 (5 bases). V was shortened by 0 bases and J by 2 bases, with 11 bases between the two germline ends. Looked up from germline, CDR1 is SGHVS and CDR2 is FQNEAQ. The CDR3 is 15 amino acids. The CDR3 DNA sequence: TGTGCCAGCAGCTTAGCAGACTACCCGACCTACGAGCAGTACTTC. Its protein product is CASSLADYPTYEQYF.

The chain has TRBV7-6 and TRBJ2-1; D remains unclear. Trimming shortened V by 2 bases and J by 8 bases, and 7 bases separated the two germline ends. The CDR3 runs 12 residues. Germline loops: CDR1 SGHVS, CDR2 FNYEAQ. CDR3 nucleotides: TGTGCCAGCAGCTTAAGTGGGCATGAGCAGTTCTTC. This encodes CASSLSGHEQFF.

J is TRBJ2-3 and V is TRBV4-1; D is unresolved. Germline V lookup: CDR1 MGHRA, CDR2 YSYEKL. The CDR3 is made up of 13 amino acids. The ends were cut back, 0 bases at V and 5 bases at J, with 6 bases in the middle. The CDR3 sequence: CASSQDPVDTQYF. CDR3 DNA sequence: TGCGCCAGCAGCCAAGATCCTGTAGATACGCAGTATTTT.

This chain joins TRBV7-9 and TRBJ2-7; the D is unclear. CDR3 length: 13 residues. Germline V gene sequence: CDR1 SEHNR, CDR2 FQNEAQ (reference sequence). V lost 5 bases to trimming and J lost 6 bases, with 14 bases between them. The CDR3 sequence is CASSPADPGEQYF. CDR3 nucleotide sequence: TGTGCCAGCAGCCCGGCGGATCCTGGCGAGCAGTACTTC.

This clonotype has only a few counts. The chain carries TRBV19 and TRBJ2-2; D might be TRBD1 (5 bases). CDR3 length: 13 residues. Germline V gene lookup returns CDR1 LNHDA and CDR2 SQIVND (reference sequence). The V end lost 1 base, the J end lost 5 bases, and 5 bases lay between the germline ends. Here the CDR3 reads CASSIAGTGELFF. The CDR3, as DNA: TGTGCCAGTAGTATAGCAGGGACCGGGGAGCTGTTTTTT.

This chain joins TRBV11-2 and TRBJ2-3; D call uncertain. Germline-derived CDR1 and CDR2 are SGHAT and FQNNGV. This CDR3 contains 14 residues. V lost 2 bases and J lost 5, with 11 bases in between. The CDR3 sequence: CASSLQESGDTQYF. The CDR3 coding sequence is TGTGCCAGCAGCTTACAGGAATCTGGAGATACGCAGTATTTT.

This rearrangement joins TRBV4-1 to TRBJ2-1; D is unclear. The CDR3 covers 15 residues. Trimming took 2 bases from V and 1 from J, leaving 9 bases between them. The V gene's germline CDR1 is MGHRA and CDR2 YSYEKL. This CDR3 is CASSQRQPSYNEQFF. The DNA of the CDR3 is TGCGCCAGCAGCCAACGGCAGCCTTCCTACAATGAGCAGTTCTTC.

This clonotype occurred many times. The V call is TRBV20-1, the J call TRBJ2-7; D might be TRBD1 (7 bases). CDR3 length equals 11 residues. CDR1 is DFQATT, CDR2 SNEGSKA, per germline (reference sequence). The V end was cut by 6 bases, the J end by 6 bases, with 12 bases between. The DNA of the CDR3 is TGCAGTGCGAGCAGGGGGGTCGAGCAGTACTTC. Protein product: CSASRGVEQYF.

The CDR3 region has the DNA TGCAGTGCACCAAGAACAGAAACTAGCACAGATACGCAGTATTTT. As protein: CSAPRTETSTDTQYF. The V and J genes are TRBV20-1 and TRBJ2-3; D gene unclear. Trimming shortened V by 6 bases and J by 0 bases, and 16 bases separated the two germline ends. The germline gives CDR1 DFQATT, CDR2 SNEGSKA (reference sequence). The CDR3 loop spans 15 amino acids.

This clonotype was seen more than once but under ten times. The chain has TRBV16 and TRBJ2-7; 9 bases fit TRBD2. J gave up 4 bases and V 4 bases, and 14 bases lay outside the gene matches. Germline lookup yields CDR1 KGHSY and CDR2 FQNENV. This CDR3 region has 17 residues. For the CDR3, the DNA is TGTGCCAGCAGCCCCGGGGATATTAGCGGGAGTTTTTACGAGCAGTACTTC. It codes for CASSPGDISGSFYEQYF.

This clonotype was seen more than once but under ten times. This chain joins TRBV6-2 or TRBV6-3 and TRBJ2-1, with 9 bases identical to TRBD2. Trimming cost V 4 bases and J 4 bases; bases outside gene matches: 8. The CDR3 extends over 16 amino acids. CDR1 is MNHEY and CDR2 is SVGEGT in the germline V gene. The CDR3 is CASSLGVAGEYNEQFF. The CDR3 DNA is TGTGCCAGCAGTTTGGGGGTAGCGGGAGAATACAATGAGCAGTTCTTC.

The CDR3 reads CASSLVSGSGPYNEQFF. The CDR3 DNA reads TGTGCCAGCAGCTTAGTTTCAGGCAGCGGGCCCTACAATGAGCAGTTCTTC. The genes are TRBV7-8 and TRBJ2-1; maybe TRBD2 (6 bases). Germline CDR1 reads SGHVS; CDR2 reads FQNEAQ. V shed 1 base and J shed 2 bases, with 15 bases lying between them. The CDR3 is made up of 17 amino acids.

This clonotype occurred many times. The chain joins TRBV4-2 to TRBJ2-7, with 10 bases that match TRBD1. This CDR3 has 14 residues. J was trimmed by 6 bases and V by 0 bases; bases with no gene match: 2. The germline V gene encodes CDR1 LGHNA and CDR2 YNFKEQ. Here the CDR3 reads CASSQEGTGAEQYF. DNA for the CDR3: TGTGCCAGCAGCCAAGAGGGGACAGGGGCCGAGCAGTACTTC.

This clonotype has only a few counts. J is TRBJ2-2 and V is TRBV7-2; TRBD2 agrees at 8 bases. Unmatched junction bases numbered 2, after V lost 4 bases and J lost 1 base. Germline CDR1 SGHTA, CDR2 FQGNSA. This CDR3 has 15 residues. Here the CDR3 DNA reads TGTGCCAGCAGCTCGCTAGCGGGGAACACCGGGGAGCTGTTTTTT. Translation gives CASSSLAGNTGELFF.

The genes are TRBV2 and TRBJ2-3, with 14 bases that match TRBD2. V dropped 7 bases and J dropped 3; count of bases not matched to a gene: 3. Germline lookup yields CDR1 SNHLY and CDR2 FYNNEI. The length of the CDR3 is 15 residues. CDR3 nucleotide sequence: TGTGCCAGCAATAGACTAGCGGGGGGGACAGATACGCAGTATTTT. Translating it yields CASNRLAGGTDTQYF.

This clonotype was counted a few times. This chain joins TRBV27 and TRBJ1-1; D not resolved. The germline V gene encodes CDR1 MNHEY and CDR2 SMNVEV (reference sequence). This CDR3 contains 12 residues. Trimming cost V 6 bases and J 3 bases, with 8 bases left between them. Written as DNA, the CDR3 is TGTGCCAGCAGGAAACAGCACACTGAAGCTTTCTTT. Its translation: CASRKQHTEAFF.

In this sample, this clonotype turned up a few times. CDR3 coding DNA: TGTGCCAGCAGCACCCTCAGGGGCGGGGGCCTATACAATGAGCAGTTCTTC. This encodes CASSTLRGGGLYNEQFF. This chain joins TRBV7-2 and TRBJ2-1; tentative D call: TRBD2 (7 bases). V was pared by 5 bases and J by 4 bases, with 21 bases between. Per germline, CDR1 SGHTA and CDR2 FQGNSA. CDR3 size: 17 residues.

This clonotype was counted a few times. The V gene is TRBV6-6, the J gene TRBJ2-2; 10 nucleotides agree with TRBD2. Germline V gives CDR1 MNHNY, CDR2 SVGAGI (reference sequence). The CDR3 is 14 amino acids. The V and J ends lost 4 bases and 5 bases, in that order; junction bases with no gene match: 1. The CDR3 DNA follows: TGTGCCAGCAGTTTACTAGCGGGAACCGGGGAGCTGTTTTTT. As protein: CASSLLAGTGELFF.